This T cell receptor (beta chain) is from a study of blood T cell repertoires in COVID-19. Only in-frame clones appear in the TCRdb table, and some are missing; sequencing was by immunoSEQ multiplex PCR. The sample lists some 250,000 clones, around 80% occurring once. The sample consisted of peripheral blood. The clonotype originates from a man of 80 years or more with acute or convalescent COVID-19.

DNA for the CDR3: TGTGCCAGTAGTATAAGCAGGGGGCTGGTTATCCAACCCCAGCATTTT. Residues: CASSISRGLVIQPQHF. The chain joins TRBV19 to TRBJ1-5, with 8 bases that match TRBD1. In germline, CDR1 is LNHDA, CDR2 SQIVND (reference sequence). This CDR3 region has 16 residues. Trimming at V came to 2 bases and at J to 10 bases, leaving 13 bases not matched to a gene.